Listed below are T cell receptor beta chains from one sample, sequenced in a study of response to subunit inactivated influenza vaccine. TCRdb independently ran MiXCR on the RT-PCR reads; one entry per CDR3 protein. The sample contains about 310,000 distinct CDR3 sequences, 21% of which appear only once. The sample was PBMCs from blood, taken less than 22 months after vaccination. These receptors were taken from a man aged 50-75 years who received an inactivated influenza vaccine. Both conserved end residues are part of each CDR3. D genes are given only for firm matches. Rows give clone size only sometimes, using once, few, many, or a class for an expanded clone.

d_call j_call clone_size v_call cdr3_aa cdr3_nt
TRBD2 TRBJ2-2 NA TRBV14 CASSPRASAGGPRTGEMFF TGTGCCAGCAGCCCGAGAGCCTCAGCGGGAGGGCCGCGCACCGGGGAGATGTTTTTT
NA TRBJ2-5 NA TRBV20-1 CSAREGDGSQETQYF TGCAGTGCTAGAGAAGGAGACGGAAGCCAAGAGACCCAGTACTTC
TRBD2 TRBJ2-1 once TRBV12-3/TRBV12-4 CASSPGGAPHNEQFF TGTGCCAGCAGTCCGGGAGGGGCCCCACACAATGAGCAGTTCTTC
NA TRBJ1-2 NA TRBV5-1 CASSLATDSYGYTF TGCGCCAGCAGCTTGGCCACCGACAGCTATGGCTACACCTTC
TRBD1 TRBJ1-5 few TRBV20-1 CSARDRGPEQHF TGCAGTGCTAGAGATAGGGGGCCGGAGCAGCATTTT
TRBD2 TRBJ2-3 few TRBV5-5 CASSLVPPGGASTDTQYF TGTGCCAGCAGCTTGGTTCCGCCCGGGGGGGCCTCGACAGATACGCAGTATTTT
TRBD1 TRBJ1-1 NA TRBV4-1 CASREDRGRMNTEAFF TGCGCCAGCAGGGAGGACAGGGGGCGGATGAACACTGAAGCTTTCTTT
NA TRBJ2-4 few TRBV6-2/TRBV6-3 CASRPTLTLAKNIQYF TGTGCCAGCAGACCAACACTCACTCTAGCCAAAAACATTCAGTACTTC
TRBD1 TRBJ2-5 NA TRBV6-5 CASSYSQGPQTQYF TGTGCCAGCAGTTACTCACAGGGGCCCCAGACCCAGTACTTC
NA TRBJ1-5 NA TRBV18 CASSPGEYSNQPQHF TGTGCCAGCTCACCGGGGGAATATAGCAATCAGCCCCAGCATTTT
TRBD2 TRBJ2-5 few TRBV11-2 CASSLGPREGKETQYF TGTGCCAGCAGCTTAGGCCCAAGGGAGGGCAAGGAGACCCAGTACTTC
TRBD2 TRBJ2-1 NA TRBV5-1 CASTGLEVGEQFF TGCGCCAGCACGGGACTAGAAGTCGGTGAGCAGTTCTTC
TRBD1 TRBJ2-7 few TRBV4-1 CASSLPDRGETYEQYF TGCGCCAGCAGCTTACCTGACAGGGGGGAAACCTACGAGCAGTACTTC
NA TRBJ2-5 NA TRBV5-4 CASSLDRPGETQYF TGTGCCAGCAGCTTGGATCGACCGGGAGAGACCCAGTACTTC
NA TRBJ2-1 NA TRBV7-9 CASSSTGKNPGEQFF TGTGCCAGCAGCTCAACCGGGAAGAACCCGGGTGAGCAGTTCTTC
TRBD2 TRBJ2-3 NA TRBV12-3/TRBV12-4 CASSGAGDLTDTQYF TGTGCCAGCAGTGGTGCGGGGGACCTCACAGATACGCAGTATTTT
NA TRBJ1-2 few TRBV4-2 CASSQEVQGANYGYTF TGTGCCAGCAGCCAAGAGGTCCAGGGAGCGAACTATGGCTACACCTTC
NA TRBJ1-5 NA TRBV20-1 CSASRQGIYNQPQHF TGCAGTGCTAGTAGGCAGGGCATTTACAATCAGCCCCAGCATTTT
NA TRBJ2-3 few TRBV3-1 CASSQGPYIGTQYF TGTGCCAGCAGCCAGGGCCCCTATATCGGTACGCAGTATTTT
NA TRBJ1-3 few TRBV5-5 CASSLSKGSGNTIYF TGTGCCAGCAGCTTGTCCAAGGGTTCGGGAAACACCATATATTTT
NA TRBJ1-6 many TRBV7-8 CASSPAGLNSPLHF TGTGCCAGCAGCCCCGCGGGTCTTAATTCACCCCTCCACTTT
NA TRBJ1-2 NA TRBV15 CATSRDLRNYGYTF TGTGCCACCAGCAGAGATCTCAGAAACTATGGCTACACCTTC
TRBD2 TRBJ2-1 NA TRBV4-3 CASSQDPTSGSLGEQFF TGCGCCAGCAGCCAAGATCCGACTAGCGGGAGTTTAGGTGAGCAGTTCTTC
NA TRBJ1-5 few TRBV6-2/TRBV6-3 CASIKGPGFGGVQPQHF TGTGCCAGCATCAAGGGCCCCGGGTTTGGGGGGGTTCAGCCCCAGCATTTT
NA TRBJ2-3 few TRBV7-6 CASSPPQGAGTDTQYF TGTGCCAGCAGCCCCCCTCAGGGAGCCGGCACAGATACGCAGTATTTT
NA TRBJ2-7 NA TRBV15 CATSRGLGRSYEQYF TGTGCCACCAGCAGAGGCCTGGGACGATCCTACGAGCAGTACTTC
TRBD1 TRBJ1-2 few TRBV20-1 CSASSGQGLFGYTF TGCAGTGCTAGCTCCGGACAGGGTCTGTTTGGCTACACCTTC
TRBD1 TRBJ2-1 NA TRBV4-3 CASSQAGTGNEKFF TGCGCCAGCAGCCAAGCCGGGACAGGGAATGAGAAGTTCTTC
TRBD2 TRBJ2-2 NA TRBV20-1 CSARDPTAGGNTGELFF TGCAGTGCTAGAGATCCAACAGCGGGAGGGAACACCGGGGAGCTGTTTTTT
NA TRBJ1-1 NA TRBV10-2 CASNRNLNTEAFF TGCGCCAGCAACCGAAACCTGAACACTGAAGCTTTCTTT
NA TRBJ2-1 NA TRBV20-1 CSASWYNEQFF TGCAGTGCTAGTTGGTACAATGAGCAGTTCTTC
NA TRBJ1-6 few TRBV20-1 CSVQGSYNSPLHF TGCAGTGTCCAGGGTTCCTATAATTCACCCCTCCACTTT
NA TRBJ2-2 few TRBV10-1 CASSEFQSGELFF TGCGCCAGCAGTGAGTTTCAGAGTGGGGAGCTGTTTTTT
NA TRBJ2-3 few TRBV5-8 CASSRGRSSTDTQYF TGTGCCAGCAGCCGAGGAAGGTCTAGCACAGATACGCAGTATTTT
NA TRBJ2-5 few TRBV5-1 CASSLTWETQYF TGCGCCAGCAGCTTAACTTGGGAGACCCAGTACTTC
NA TRBJ1-3 few TRBV7-9 CASSGRDSGNTIYF TGTGCCAGCAGCGGGCGGGACTCTGGAAACACCATATATTTT
TRBD2 TRBJ2-7 few TRBV6-2/TRBV6-3 CASSYPSTSGYSYEQYF TGTGCCAGCAGTTACCCCTCGACTAGCGGGTATTCCTACGAGCAGTACTTC
TRBD1 TRBJ2-7 many TRBV5-1 CASSSGQGYEQYF TGCGCCAGCAGCTCGGGACAGGGCTACGAGCAGTACTTC
TRBD1 TRBJ2-5 NA TRBV4-3 CASSQAPHPDRGHF TGCGCCAGCAGCCAAGCGCCCCACCCCGACAGGGGGCACTTC
TRBD1 TRBJ2-5 NA TRBV30 CAWSGQGARRLETQYF TGTGCCTGGAGTGGACAGGGGGCGCGGCGGTTGGAGACCCAGTACTTC
NA TRBJ2-2 NA TRBV4-1 CASSQGLGDGGELFF TGCGCCAGCAGCCAAGGATTAGGGGACGGCGGGGAGCTGTTTTTT
TRBD2 TRBJ2-1 NA TRBV3-1 CASSQGTSGSDEQFF TGTGCCAGCAGCCAGGGGACTAGCGGGAGTGATGAGCAGTTCTTC
NA TRBJ1-2 few TRBV6-1 CASSTSWTSYGYTF TGTGCCAGCAGCACCTCTTGGACTTCTTATGGCTACACCTTC
NA TRBJ1-6 NA TRBV9 CASSETPSGDSPLHF TGTGCCAGCAGCGAGACCCCCTCGGGCGATTCACCCCTCCACTTT
NA TRBJ2-3 NA TRBV7-9 CASEDPSTDTQYF TGTGCCAGCGAGGATCCTAGCACAGATACGCAGTATTTT
TRBD2 TRBJ2-3 NA TRBV5-1 CASRRTSDTRHTQYF TGCGCCAGCCGCCGGACTAGCGATACCAGGCATACGCAGTATTTT
NA TRBJ2-5 few TRBV7-2 CASSPAAGETQYF TGTGCCAGCAGCCCCGCGGCAGGAGAGACCCAGTACTTC
NA TRBJ2-2 NA TRBV6-1 CASRSDNLVSNTGELFF TGTGCCAGCAGATCAGATAACCTAGTTTCGAACACCGGGGAGCTGTTTTTT
NA TRBJ2-6 NA TRBV7-6 CASSSLPETGLLISGANVLTF TGTGCCAGCAGCTCCTTGCCCGAGACAGGACTACTTATCTCTGGGGCCAACGTCCTGACTTTC
NA TRBJ1-4 few TRBV20-1 CSARGNNNEKLFF TGCAGTGCTAGAGGGAACAATAATGAAAAACTGTTTTTT
TRBD1 TRBJ2-7 few TRBV11-2 CASSLTWDSSYEQYF TGTGCCAGCAGCTTAACCTGGGACAGCTCCTACGAGCAGTACTTC
TRBD1 TRBJ1-1 NA TRBV20-1 CSARATTGGYWEAFF TGCAGTGCTAGAGCCACGACAGGGGGGTATTGGGAAGCTTTCTTT
NA TRBJ1-4 few TRBV12-3/TRBV12-4 CASSLEPIATNEKLFF TGTGCCAGCAGTTTAGAACCCATAGCAACTAATGAAAAACTGTTTTTT